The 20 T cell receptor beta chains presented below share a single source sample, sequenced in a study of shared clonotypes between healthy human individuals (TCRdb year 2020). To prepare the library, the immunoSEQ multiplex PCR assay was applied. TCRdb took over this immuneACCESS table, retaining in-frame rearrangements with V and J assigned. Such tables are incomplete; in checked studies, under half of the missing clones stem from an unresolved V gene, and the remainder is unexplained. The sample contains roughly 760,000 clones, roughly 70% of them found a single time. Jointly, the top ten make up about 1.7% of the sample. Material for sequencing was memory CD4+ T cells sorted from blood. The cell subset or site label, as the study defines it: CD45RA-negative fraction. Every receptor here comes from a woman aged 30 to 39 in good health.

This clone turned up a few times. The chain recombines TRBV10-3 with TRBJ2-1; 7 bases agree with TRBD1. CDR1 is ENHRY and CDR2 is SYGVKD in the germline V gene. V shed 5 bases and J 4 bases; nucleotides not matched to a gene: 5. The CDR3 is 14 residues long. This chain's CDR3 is CAISYRGRYNEQFF. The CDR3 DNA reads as TGTGCCATCAGTTACAGGGGCCGATACAATGAGCAGTTCTTC.

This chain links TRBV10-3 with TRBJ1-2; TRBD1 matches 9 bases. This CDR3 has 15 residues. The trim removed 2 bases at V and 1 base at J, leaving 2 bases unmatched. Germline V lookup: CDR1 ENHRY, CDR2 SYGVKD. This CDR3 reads CAISEVDRGNYGYTF. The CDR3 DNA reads TGTGCCATCAGTGAGGTGGACAGGGGTAACTATGGCTACACCTTC.

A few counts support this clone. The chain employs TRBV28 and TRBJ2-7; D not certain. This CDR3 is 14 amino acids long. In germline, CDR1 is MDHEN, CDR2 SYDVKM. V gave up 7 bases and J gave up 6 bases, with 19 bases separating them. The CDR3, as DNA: TGTGCCAGCAAAGTACAGACTGCCCAATCCGAGCAGTACTTC. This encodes CASKVQTAQSEQYF. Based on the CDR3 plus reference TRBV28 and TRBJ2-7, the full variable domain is DVKVTQSSRYLVKRTGEKVFLECVQDMDHENMFWYRQDPGLGLRLIYFSYDVKMKEKGDIPEGYSVSREKKERFSLILESASTNQTSMYLCASKVQTAQSEQYFGPGTRLTVT.

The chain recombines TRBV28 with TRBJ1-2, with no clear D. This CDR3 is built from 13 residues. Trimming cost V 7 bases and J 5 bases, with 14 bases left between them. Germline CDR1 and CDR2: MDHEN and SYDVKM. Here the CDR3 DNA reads TGTGCCAGCACTATAAGAGGAGCGTATGGCTACACCTTC. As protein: CASTIRGAYGYTF.

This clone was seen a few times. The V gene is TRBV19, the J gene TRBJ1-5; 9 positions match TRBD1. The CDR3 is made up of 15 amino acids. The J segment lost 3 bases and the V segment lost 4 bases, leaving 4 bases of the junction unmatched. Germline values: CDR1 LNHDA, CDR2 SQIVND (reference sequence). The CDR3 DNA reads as TGTGCCAGTAGTACCGGGACAGGGTCCAATCAGCCCCAGCATTTT. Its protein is CASSTGTGSNQPQHF.

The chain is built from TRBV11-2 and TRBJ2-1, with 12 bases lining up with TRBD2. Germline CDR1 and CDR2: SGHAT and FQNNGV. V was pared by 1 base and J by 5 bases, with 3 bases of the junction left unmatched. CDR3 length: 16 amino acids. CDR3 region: CASSLALAGGHNEQFF. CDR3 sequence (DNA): TGTGCCAGCAGCTTAGCGCTAGCGGGGGGGCACAATGAGCAGTTCTTC.

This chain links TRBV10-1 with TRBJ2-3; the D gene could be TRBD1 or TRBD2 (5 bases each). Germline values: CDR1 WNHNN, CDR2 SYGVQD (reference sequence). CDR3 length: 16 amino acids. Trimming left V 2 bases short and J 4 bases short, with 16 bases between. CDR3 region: CASSERDDKGADTQYF. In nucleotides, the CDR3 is TGCGCCAGCAGTGAGCGGGACGACAAGGGTGCAGATACGCAGTATTTT.

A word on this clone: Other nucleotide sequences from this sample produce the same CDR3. The CDR3 sequence: CASSLRGLETQYF. The CDR3 bases are TGTGCCAGCAGCTTAAGAGGGTTAGAGACCCAGTACTTC. The rearrangement links TRBV11-2 to TRBJ2-5; possibly TRBD2 for D (5 bases). The CDR3 extends over 13 amino acids. Per the germline V gene, CDR1 is SGHAT and CDR2 is FQNNGV. The ends were cut back, 2 bases at V and 4 bases at J, with 8 bases in the middle.

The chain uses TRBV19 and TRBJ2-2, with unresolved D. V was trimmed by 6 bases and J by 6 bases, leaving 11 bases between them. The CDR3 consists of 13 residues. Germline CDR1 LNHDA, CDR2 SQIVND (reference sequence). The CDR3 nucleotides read TGTGCCAGTAGCCCCTTTTTCGCCGGGGAGCTGTTTTTT. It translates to CASSPFFAGELFF.

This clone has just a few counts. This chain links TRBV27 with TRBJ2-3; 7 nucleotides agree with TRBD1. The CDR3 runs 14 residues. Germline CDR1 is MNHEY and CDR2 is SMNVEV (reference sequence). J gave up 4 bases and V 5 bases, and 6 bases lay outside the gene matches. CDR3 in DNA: TGTGCCAGCAGTAGGGGACAGTTTCCAGATACGCAGTATTTT. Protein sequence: CASSRGQFPDTQYF.

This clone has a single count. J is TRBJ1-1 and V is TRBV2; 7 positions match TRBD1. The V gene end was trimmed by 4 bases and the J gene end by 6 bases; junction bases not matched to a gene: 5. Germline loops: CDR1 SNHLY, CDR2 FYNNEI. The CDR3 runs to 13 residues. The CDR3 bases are TGTGCCAGCAGTGGAGACAGGGCCTCTGAAGCTTTCTTT. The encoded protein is CASSGDRASEAFF.

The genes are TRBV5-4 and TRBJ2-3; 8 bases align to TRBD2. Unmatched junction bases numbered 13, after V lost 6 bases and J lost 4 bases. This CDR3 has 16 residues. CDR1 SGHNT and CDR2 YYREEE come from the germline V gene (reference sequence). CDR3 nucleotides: TGTGCCAGCACCCGGCGGAGCGGGAGTGGGGCAGATACGCAGTATTTT. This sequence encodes CASTRRSGSGADTQYF.

CDR3 region: CASQRDSYYEQYF. CDR3 DNA sequence: TGCGCCAGCCAAAGGGACAGCTACTACGAGCAGTACTTC. This chain connects TRBV5-1 to TRBJ2-7, with 7 bases fitting TRBD1. Germline-derived CDR1 and CDR2 are SGHRS and YFSETQ. Trimming cost V 7 bases and J 3 bases; bases outside gene matches: 7. The CDR3 sequence is 13 residues long.

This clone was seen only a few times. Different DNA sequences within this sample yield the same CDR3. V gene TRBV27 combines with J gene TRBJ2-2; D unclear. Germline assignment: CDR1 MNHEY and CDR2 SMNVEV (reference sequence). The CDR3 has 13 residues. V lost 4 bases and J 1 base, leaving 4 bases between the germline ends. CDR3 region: CASSSLNTGELFF. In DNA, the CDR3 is TGTGCCAGCAGTTCCCTGAACACCGGGGAGCTGTTTTTT.

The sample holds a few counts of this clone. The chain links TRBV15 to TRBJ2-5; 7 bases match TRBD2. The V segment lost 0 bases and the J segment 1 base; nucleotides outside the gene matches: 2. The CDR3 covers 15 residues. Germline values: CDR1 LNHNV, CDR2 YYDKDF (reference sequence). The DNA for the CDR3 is TGTGCCACCAGCAGAGAGGGGGGGTTCCAAGAGACCCAGTACTTC. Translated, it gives CATSREGGFQETQYF.

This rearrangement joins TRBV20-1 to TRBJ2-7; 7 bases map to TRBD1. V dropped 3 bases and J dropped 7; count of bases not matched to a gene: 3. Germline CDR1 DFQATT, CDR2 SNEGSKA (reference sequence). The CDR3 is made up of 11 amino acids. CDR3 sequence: CSASRDREQYF. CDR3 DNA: TGCAGTGCTAGCCGGGACAGAGAGCAGTACTTC.

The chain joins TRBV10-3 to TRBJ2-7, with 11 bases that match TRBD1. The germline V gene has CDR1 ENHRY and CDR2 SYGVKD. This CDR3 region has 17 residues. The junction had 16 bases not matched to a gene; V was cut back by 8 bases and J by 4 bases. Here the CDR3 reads CAIGLGQGVRETYEQYF. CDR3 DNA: TGTGCCATCGGATTGGGACAGGGGGTCCGTGAGACTTACGAGCAGTACTTC.

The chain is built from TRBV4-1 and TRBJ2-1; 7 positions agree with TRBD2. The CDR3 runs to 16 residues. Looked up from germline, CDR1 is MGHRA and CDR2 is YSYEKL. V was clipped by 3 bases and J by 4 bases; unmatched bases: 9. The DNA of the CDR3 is TGCGCCAGCAGCCATACGCAGGGAGGGTCGTACAATGAGCAGTTCTTC. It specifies CASSHTQGGSYNEQFF.

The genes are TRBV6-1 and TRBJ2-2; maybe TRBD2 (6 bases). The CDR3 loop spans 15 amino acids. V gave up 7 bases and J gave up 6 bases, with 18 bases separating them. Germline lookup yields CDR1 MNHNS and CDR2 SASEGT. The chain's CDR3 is CASTITRTNAGELFF. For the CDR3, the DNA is TGTGCCAGCACTATTACTAGGACTAACGCCGGGGAGCTGTTTTTT.

CDR3 region: CASRSPGWSSYNEQFF. CDR3 bases: TGTGCCAGCAGGTCCCCGGGGTGGAGCTCCTACAATGAGCAGTTCTTC. V and J are TRBV11-2 and TRBJ2-1, with TRBD2 as a possible D gene (5 bases). Germline V gene sequence: CDR1 SGHAT, CDR2 FQNNGV. This CDR3 is 16 amino acids long. Trimming took off 6 bases at V and 0 bases at J, with 15 bases between the two ends.